These 3 T cell receptor beta chains originate from one sample sequenced in a study of blood T cell repertoires in COVID-19. The table came from immunoSEQ multiplex PCR; TCRdb's copy has only in-frame clones and leaves some out. The sample consists of 200,000 to 300,000 clones, roughly 90% of them appearing once. Material for sequencing was peripheral blood. Receptor source: a man aged 55 to 70 who had recovered from COVID-19.

The chain combines TRBV12-3 or TRBV12-4 with TRBJ2-1; no clear D gene. The length of the CDR3 is 11 residues. Trimming removed 5 bases at V and 10 bases at J, with 9 bases between. In nucleotides, the CDR3 is TGTGCCAGCAGTCGCTCCGAGGAGCAGTTCTTC. Its translation: CASSRSEEQFF.

The V gene is TRBV9, the J gene TRBJ2-5; 11 bases align to TRBD1. Germline CDR1 and CDR2: SGDLS and YYNGEE. The CDR3 length is 16 residues. J lost 2 bases, V lost 5 bases, and 8 bases had no gene match. The DNA of the CDR3 is TGTGCCAGCAGTTCCGGGACAGGGGGTTTACAAGAGACCCAGTACTTC. It translates to CASSSGTGGLQETQYF. The entire variable domain, with the rest obtained from reference TRBV9 and TRBJ2-5, is as follows: DSGVTQTPKHLITATGQRVTLRCSPRSGDLSVYWYQQSLDQGLQFLIQYYNGEERAKGNILERFSAQQFPDLHSELNLSSLELGDSALYFCASSSGTGGLQETQYFGPGTRLLVL.

This clone has just one count. The genes are TRBV5-1 and TRBJ2-7; 7 bases align to TRBD1. V was pared by 4 bases and J by 4 bases, with 11 bases of the junction left unmatched. Germline V gives CDR1 SGHRS, CDR2 YFSETQ. The CDR3 extends over 15 amino acids. The CDR3 is CASSPRQGVGYEQYF. CDR3 nucleotides: TGCGCCAGCAGCCCTCGACAGGGAGTAGGGTACGAGCAGTACTTC.